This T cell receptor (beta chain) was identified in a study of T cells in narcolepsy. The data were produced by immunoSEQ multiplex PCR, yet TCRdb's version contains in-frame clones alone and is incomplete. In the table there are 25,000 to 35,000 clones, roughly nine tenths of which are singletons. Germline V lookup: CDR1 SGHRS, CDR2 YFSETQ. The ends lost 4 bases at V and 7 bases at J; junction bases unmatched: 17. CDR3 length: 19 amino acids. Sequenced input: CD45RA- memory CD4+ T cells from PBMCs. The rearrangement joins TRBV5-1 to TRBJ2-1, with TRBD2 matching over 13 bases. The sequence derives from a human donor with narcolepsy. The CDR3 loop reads CASSTGGTSGTRGGNEQFF. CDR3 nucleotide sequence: TGCGCCAGCAGCACTGGGGGGACTAGCGGGACAAGAGGTGGGAATGAGCAGTTCTTC. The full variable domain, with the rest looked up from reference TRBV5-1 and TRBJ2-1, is KAGVTQTPRYLIKTRGQQVTLSCSPISGHRSVSWYQQTPGQGLQFLFEYFSETQRNKGNFPGRFSGRQFSNSRSEMNVSTLELGDSALYLCASSTGGTSGTRGGNEQFFGPGTRLTVL.